This T cell receptor (beta chain) was profiled in a study of CD4 T cells in relation to SARS-CoV-2 and coronaviruses. This CDR3 has 14 residues. V shed 0 bases and J shed 8 bases, with 11 bases lying between them. Germline CDR1 and CDR2: SGHDN and FVKESK. Uncultured naive and memory CD4+ T cells supplied DNA for deep TCR-beta sequencing. The method was immunoSEQ multiplex PCR; TCRdb's version includes in-frame clones alone and lacks a portion of them. The sample carries tens of thousands of clones, approximately 90% recorded once. The sequence derives from an adult with COVID-19. The sample consisted of memory CD4+ T cells from PBMCs. This rearrangement joins TRBV14 to TRBJ2-1; D may be TRBD2 (5 bases). The CDR3 coding sequence is TGTGCCAGCAGCCAAGAGCTTGAGGGCTATGAGCAGTTCTTC. As protein: CASSQELEGYEQFF.